These 17 T cell receptor beta chains were sequenced from one sample in a study of spatial heterogeneity in lung cancer. TCRdb itself ran the 5' RACE reads through MiXCR, one entry per CDR3 protein. The sample lists tens of thousands of distinct CDR3 sequences, roughly 5.5% occurring once. Time point of the sample: sample taken at primary tumor resection. Unsorted tumor, nontumor lung tissue or cryopreserved PBMC supplied the whole RNA. Sequences were derived from PBMCs, sampled at surgery. The receptors originated from a female donor with early-stage non-small cell lung cancer.

This clonotype was observed many times. The chain joins TRBV29-1 to TRBJ1-2; 8 bases are shared with TRBD1. Looked up from germline, CDR1 is SQVTM and CDR2 is ANQGSEA. The J segment lost 7 bases and the V segment lost 8 bases, leaving 15 bases of the junction unmatched. The CDR3 has 14 residues. The CDR3 DNA reads as TGCAGCTCTGTCGGTGACAGGGGCGGGAGTGGCTACACCTTC. This encodes CSSVGDRGGSGYTF.

This clonotype was seen ten or more times. The chain employs TRBV7-2 and TRBJ2-1; TRBD1 agrees at 7 bases. Per the germline V gene, CDR1 is SGHTA and CDR2 is FQGNSA. This CDR3 region has 14 residues. The J segment lost 2 bases and the V segment lost 6 bases, leaving 4 bases of the junction unmatched. CDR3 region: CASSTGTAYNEQFF. In DNA form, the CDR3 reads TGTGCCAGCAGTACCGGGACAGCCTACAATGAGCAGTTCTTC.

This clonotype was detected many times. This rearrangement joins TRBV9 to TRBJ2-7; tentative D call: TRBD1 (7 bases). Trimming stripped 5 bases from V and 7 bases from J, with 19 bases between. Germline V gene sequence: CDR1 SGDLS, CDR2 YYNGEE. The CDR3 covers 14 residues. The DNA for the CDR3 is TGTGCCAGCAGATCGGGGGACAGTTTTGGAGAGCAGTACTTC. This gives the protein CASRSGDSFGEQYF. Full variable domain (remainder filled in from reference TRBV9 and TRBJ2-7): DSGVTQTPKHLITATGQRVTLRCSPRSGDLSVYWYQQSLDQGLQFLIQYYNGEERAKGNILERFSAQQFPDLHSELNLSSLELGDSALYFCASRSGDSFGEQYFGPGTRLTVT.

The V and J genes are TRBV2 and TRBJ2-5, with D perhaps matching TRBD1 or TRBD2 (5 bases each). This CDR3 contains 14 residues. Deletions cut 6 bases from V and 7 bases from J, with 18 bases between. CDR1 and CDR2 from the germline V gene are SNHLY and FYNNEI. The CDR3 region is CASSTGTLSVTQYF. The DNA for the CDR3 is TGTGCCAGCAGCACCGGGACCCTCTCAGTGACCCAGTACTTC.

The sample holds many counts of this clonotype. The gene calls are TRBV4-1 and TRBJ1-1; no firm D call. V was pared by 0 bases and J by 6 bases, with 11 bases between. CDR1 MGHRA and CDR2 YSYEKL come from the germline V gene. CDR3 size: 14 residues. The CDR3 DNA follows: TGCGCCAGCAGCCAAGAACGTCACTGGGCTGAAGCTTTCTTT. Translating it yields CASSQERHWAEAFF.

This clonotype was seen many times. The chain links TRBV3-1 to TRBJ2-4; D may be TRBD2 (5 bases). V was pared by 4 bases and J by 5 bases, with 12 bases between. Germline V gene sequence: CDR1 LGHDT, CDR2 YNNKEL (reference sequence). CDR3 size: 14 residues. CDR3 sequence reads: CASSRSTTENIQYF. The CDR3 nucleotides are TGTGCCAGCAGCCGATCGACTACGGAAAACATTCAGTACTTC.

The sample holds many counts of this clonotype. The V call is TRBV10-3, the J call TRBJ2-7, with D perhaps matching TRBD1 or TRBD2 (5 bases each). The CDR3 length is 12 residues. Per the germline V gene, CDR1 is ENHRY and CDR2 is SYGVKD. V was trimmed by 6 bases and J by 6 bases, leaving 12 bases between them. This CDR3 reads CAISLRESEQYF. The DNA of the CDR3 is TGTGCCATCAGCCTCAGGGAGAGCGAGCAGTACTTC.

This clonotype was counted many times. The gene calls are TRBV20-1 and TRBJ2-7; D is ambiguous. V was cut by 0 bases and J by 3 bases, with 6 bases left in between. Looked up from germline, CDR1 is DFQATT and CDR2 is SNEGSKA (reference sequence). There are 12 residues in the CDR3. CDR3 coding DNA: TGCAGTGCTAGAGAGGTGGGCTACGAGCAGTACTTC. Its translation: CSAREVGYEQYF.

This clonotype showed up just a few times. The chain links TRBV6-6 to TRBJ2-5, with 10 bases identical to TRBD1. Germline CDR1 MNHNY, CDR2 SVGAGI (reference sequence). CDR3 length equals 14 residues. Trimming at V came to 7 bases and at J to 7 bases, leaving 9 bases not matched to a gene. The DNA for the CDR3 is TGTGCCAGCACGGCGGGACAGGGGAGGGGGACCCAGTACTTC. Its translation is CASTAGQGRGTQYF.

This clonotype was picked up many times. J is TRBJ2-5 and V is TRBV27; no clear D. The V gene lost 4 bases and the J gene lost 1 base, with 13 bases spanning the gap. The CDR3 sequence is 15 residues long. Germline V gene sequence: CDR1 MNHEY, CDR2 SMNVEV (reference sequence). Written as DNA, the CDR3 is TGTGCCAGCAGTTCTGAATTCGAGTTCCAAGAGACCCAGTACTTC. It translates to CASSSEFEFQETQYF.

This clonotype was seen ten or more times. CDR3 nucleotides: TGCAGTGCTAGAAGTGGCAGGGAAAAAAACATTCAGTACTTC. Protein product: CSARSGREKNIQYF. The chain links TRBV20-1 to TRBJ2-4; D is possibly TRBD1 (5 bases). CDR3 length equals 14 residues. The germline V gene encodes CDR1 DFQATT and CDR2 SNEGSKA (reference sequence). The V and J ends lost 2 bases and 4 bases respectively, with 12 bases between them.

This clonotype appeared a few times. The genes are TRBV20-1 and TRBJ2-1; D perhaps matches TRBD2 (6 bases). V was cut by 4 bases and J by 4 bases, with 14 bases left in between. The CDR3 runs 14 residues. Germline CDR1 is DFQATT and CDR2 is SNEGSKA (reference sequence). The CDR3 is CSAKPGGLYNEQFF. The CDR3 DNA reads as TGCAGTGCTAAGCCTGGAGGGTTATACAATGAGCAGTTCTTC.

The sample holds many counts of this clonotype. The chain combines TRBV15 with TRBJ2-1, with D possibly TRBD2 on 6 matching bases. This CDR3 has 15 amino acids. Between the trimmed V and J ends, which lost 0 bases and 3 bases, there was a span of 9 bases. Looked up from germline, CDR1 is LNHNV and CDR2 is YYDKDF (reference sequence). The CDR3 sequence: CATSREGGYYNEQFF. CDR3 bases: TGTGCCACCAGCAGAGAGGGGGGATACTACAATGAGCAGTTCTTC.

This chain connects TRBV6-6 to TRBJ1-2, with TRBD1 as a possible D gene (5 bases). Germline V CDR1 and CDR2: MNHNY, SVGAGI (reference sequence). Trimming left V 7 bases short and J 4 bases short, with 19 bases between. This CDR3 region has 15 residues. CDR3 loop: CASKPTGTSLYGYTF. CDR3 DNA sequence: TGTGCCAGCAAACCTACGGGGACCTCTCTCTATGGCTACACCTTC.

This clonotype was recorded a few times. Here the CDR3 reads CAWRGTRSSYGTDTQYF. Here the CDR3 DNA reads TGTGCCTGGAGGGGGACCCGCTCATCTTATGGCACAGATACGCAGTATTTT. This chain uses TRBV30 with TRBJ2-3; the D call may be TRBD1 or TRBD2 (5 bases each). Germline V CDR1 and CDR2: GTSNPN, SVGIG (reference sequence). V lost 3 bases and J 1 base, leaving 20 bases between the germline ends. The CDR3 runs 17 residues.

This clonotype has only a few counts. This chain links TRBV9 with TRBJ2-5; D remains unclear. The germline gives CDR1 SGDLS, CDR2 YYNGEE. The V end was cut by 0 bases, the J end by 4 bases, with 10 bases between. CDR3 length equals 14 residues. This CDR3 is CASSVGAPSETQYF. In DNA, the CDR3 is TGTGCCAGCAGCGTAGGAGCCCCCTCAGAGACCCAGTACTTC.

Ten or more counts support this clonotype. The chain employs TRBV9 and TRBJ1-2; no clear D gene. Germline CDR1 is SGDLS and CDR2 is YYNGEE. The CDR3 consists of 14 residues. V gave up 0 bases and J gave up 3 bases, with 9 bases separating them. CDR3: CASSVGSSDYGYTF. The DNA of the CDR3 is TGTGCCAGCAGCGTAGGCAGTTCTGACTATGGCTACACCTTC.